This T cell receptor beta chain was sequenced in a study of blood T cell repertoires in COVID-19. As for the study in general: Sites across the United States, Italy and Spain contributed samples from acute and convalescent COVID-19. PBMCs, B-cell-depleted T cells, or T cells provided the cDNA or gDNA that made up the material.

This clone has more than one count but fewer than ten. This CDR3 contains 13 residues. Germline-derived CDR1 and CDR2 are SGHTA and FQGNSA. V gave up 0 bases and J gave up 4 bases, with 4 bases separating them. Authors' analysis steps: Researchers report that nucleated cell counts were estimated from reference gene primer amplification. Measured with immunoSEQ multiplex PCR; TCRdb has only the in-frame clones, and not every one. V and J calls and clone size are copied from that table; D and trimming were computed from the DNA. The sample lists about 130,000 clones; 70% to 85% were seen once. The sequencing sample was made of peripheral blood. This chain links TRBV7-2 with TRBJ1-5, with D uncertain. This TCR derives from a woman of 80 years or more with acute or convalescent COVID-19. The CDR3 loop reads CASSLALNQPQHF. The CDR3 DNA is TGTGCCAGCAGCTTAGCGCTAAATCAGCCCCAGCATTTT. Full variable domain (missing parts from reference TRBV7-2 and TRBJ1-5): GAGVSQSPSNKVTEKGKDVELRCDPISGHTALYWYRQSLGQGLEFLIYFQGNSAPDKSGLPSDRFSAERTGGSVSTLTIQRTQQEDSAVYLCASSLALNQPQHFGDGTRLSIL.